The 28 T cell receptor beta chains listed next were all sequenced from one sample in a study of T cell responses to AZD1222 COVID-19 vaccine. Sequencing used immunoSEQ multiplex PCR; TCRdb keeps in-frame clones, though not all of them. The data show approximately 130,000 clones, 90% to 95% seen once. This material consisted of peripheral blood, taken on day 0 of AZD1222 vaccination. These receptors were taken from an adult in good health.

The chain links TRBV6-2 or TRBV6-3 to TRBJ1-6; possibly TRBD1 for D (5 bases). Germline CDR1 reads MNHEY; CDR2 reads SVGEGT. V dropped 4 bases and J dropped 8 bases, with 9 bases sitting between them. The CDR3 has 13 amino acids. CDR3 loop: CASSSGEDSPLHF. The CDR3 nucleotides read TGTGCCAGCAGTTCGGGGGAAGATTCACCCCTCCACTTT.

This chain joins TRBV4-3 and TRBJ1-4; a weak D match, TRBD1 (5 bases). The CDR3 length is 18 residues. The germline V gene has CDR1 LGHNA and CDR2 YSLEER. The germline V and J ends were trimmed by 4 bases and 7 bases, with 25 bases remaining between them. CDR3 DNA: TGCGCCAGCAGCCCGGGGACCGGATCCGGGGTATCAGGTGAAAAACTGTTTTTT. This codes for CASSPGTGSGVSGEKLFF.

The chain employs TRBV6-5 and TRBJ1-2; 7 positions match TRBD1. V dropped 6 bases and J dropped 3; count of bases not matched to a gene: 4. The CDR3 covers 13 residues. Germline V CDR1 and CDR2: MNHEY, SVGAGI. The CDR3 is CASRNQGDYGYTF. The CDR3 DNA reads TGTGCCAGCAGGAATCAGGGGGACTATGGCTACACCTTC.

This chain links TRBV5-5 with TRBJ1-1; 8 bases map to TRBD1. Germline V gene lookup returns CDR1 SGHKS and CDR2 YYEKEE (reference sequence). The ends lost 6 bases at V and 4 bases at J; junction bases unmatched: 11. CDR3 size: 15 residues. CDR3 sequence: CASTHRGSQSTEAFF. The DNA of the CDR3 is TGTGCCAGCACCCACAGGGGGTCCCAAAGCACTGAAGCTTTCTTT.

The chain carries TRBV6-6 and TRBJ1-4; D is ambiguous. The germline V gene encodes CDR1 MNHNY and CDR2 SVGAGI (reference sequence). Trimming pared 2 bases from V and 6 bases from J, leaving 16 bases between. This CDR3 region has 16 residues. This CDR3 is CASSYREASPDEKLFF. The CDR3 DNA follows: TGTGCCAGCAGTTACCGGGAGGCCTCCCCGGATGAAAAACTGTTTTTT.

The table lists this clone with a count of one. In DNA, the CDR3 is TGTGCTAGTGGTTTGGTATCGGGTACCGTTTGGCCCCAGCATTTT. This translates into CASGLVSGTVWPQHF. The V and J genes are TRBV12-5 and TRBJ1-5; D unclear. This CDR3 has 15 amino acids. The ends were cut back, 0 bases at V and 9 bases at J, with 15 bases in the middle. The germline V gene has CDR1 LGHNT and CDR2 FRNRAP.

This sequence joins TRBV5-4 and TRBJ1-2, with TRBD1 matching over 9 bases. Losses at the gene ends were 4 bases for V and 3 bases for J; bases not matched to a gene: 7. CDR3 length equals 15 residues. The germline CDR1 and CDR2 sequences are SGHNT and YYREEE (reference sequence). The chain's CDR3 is CASSRIDRGDYGYTF. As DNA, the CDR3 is TGTGCCAGCAGCCGGATTGACAGGGGGGACTATGGCTACACCTTC. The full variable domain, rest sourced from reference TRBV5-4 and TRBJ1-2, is ETGVTQSPTHLIKTRGQQVTLRCSSQSGHNTVSWYQQALGQGPQFIFQYYREEENGRGNFPPRFSGLQFPNYSSELNVNALELDDSALYLCASSRIDRGDYGYTFGSGTRLTVV.

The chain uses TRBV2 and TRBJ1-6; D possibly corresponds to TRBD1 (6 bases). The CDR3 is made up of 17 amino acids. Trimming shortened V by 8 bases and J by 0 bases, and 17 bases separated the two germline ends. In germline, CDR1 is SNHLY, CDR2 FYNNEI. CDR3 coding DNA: TGTGCCAGCGGGGACACCCGGATAAGCTCCTATAATTCACCCCTCCACTTT. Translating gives CASGDTRISSYNSPLHF.

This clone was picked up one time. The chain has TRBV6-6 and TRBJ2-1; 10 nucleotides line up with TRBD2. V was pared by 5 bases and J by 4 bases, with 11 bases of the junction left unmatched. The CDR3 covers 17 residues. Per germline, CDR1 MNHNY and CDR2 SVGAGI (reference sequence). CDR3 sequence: CASSPPFPSGGYNEQFF. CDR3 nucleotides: TGTGCCAGCAGTCCTCCGTTCCCTAGCGGGGGTTACAATGAGCAGTTCTTC.

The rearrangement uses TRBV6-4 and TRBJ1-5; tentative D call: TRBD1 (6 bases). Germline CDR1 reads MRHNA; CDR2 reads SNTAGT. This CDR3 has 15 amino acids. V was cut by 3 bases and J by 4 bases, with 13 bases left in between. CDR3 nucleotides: TGTGCCAGCAGTGAAGGAGGGGGAGGGAATCAGCCCCAGCATTTT. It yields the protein CASSEGGGGNQPQHF.

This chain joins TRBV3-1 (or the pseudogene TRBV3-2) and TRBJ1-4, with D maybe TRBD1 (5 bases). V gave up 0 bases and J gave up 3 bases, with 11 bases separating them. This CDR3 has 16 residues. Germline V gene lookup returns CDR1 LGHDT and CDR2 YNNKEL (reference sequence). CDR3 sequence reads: CASSQDDRRANEKLFF. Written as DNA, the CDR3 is TGTGCCAGCAGCCAAGACGACAGAAGGGCTAATGAAAAACTGTTTTTT.

The DNA for the CDR3 is TGTGCCAGCAGTTTACGGCTAGCGGGGCCCTACGAGCAGTACTTC. This translates into CASSLRLAGPYEQYF. The chain links TRBV27 to TRBJ2-7; 9 bases are shared with TRBD2. Germline values: CDR1 MNHEY, CDR2 SMNVEV (reference sequence). The junction had 4 bases not matched to a gene; V was cut back by 2 bases and J by 2 bases. The CDR3 spans 15 residues.

CDR3 protein: CSARWALEQYF. CDR3 sequence (DNA): TGCAGTGCTAGATGGGCCCTGGAGCAGTACTTC. J is TRBJ2-7 and V is TRBV20-1; no clear D. CDR3 length: 11 residues. V lost 2 bases, J lost 7 bases, and 9 bases lay in between. Germline assignment: CDR1 DFQATT and CDR2 SNEGSKA (reference sequence).

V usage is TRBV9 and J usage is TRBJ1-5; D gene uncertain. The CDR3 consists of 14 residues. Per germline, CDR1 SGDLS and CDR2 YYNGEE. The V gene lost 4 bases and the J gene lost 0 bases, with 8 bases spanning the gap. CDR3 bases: TGTGCCAGCAGCTTGTCACTTAGCAATCAGCCCCAGCATTTT. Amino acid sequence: CASSLSLSNQPQHF.

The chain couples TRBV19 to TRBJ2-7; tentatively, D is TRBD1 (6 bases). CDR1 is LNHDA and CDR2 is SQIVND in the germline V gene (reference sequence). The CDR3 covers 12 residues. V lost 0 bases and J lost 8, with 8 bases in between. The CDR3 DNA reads TGTGCCAGTAGTATAGAAGGGGACAAGCAGTACTTC. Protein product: CASSIEGDKQYF.

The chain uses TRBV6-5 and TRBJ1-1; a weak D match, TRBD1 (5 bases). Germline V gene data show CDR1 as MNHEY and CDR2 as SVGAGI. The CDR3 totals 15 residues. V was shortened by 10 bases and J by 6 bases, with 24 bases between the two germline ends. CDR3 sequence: CATKLGGVRGAEAFF. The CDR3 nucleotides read TGTGCCACCAAACTTGGGGGGGTAAGGGGCGCTGAAGCTTTCTTT.

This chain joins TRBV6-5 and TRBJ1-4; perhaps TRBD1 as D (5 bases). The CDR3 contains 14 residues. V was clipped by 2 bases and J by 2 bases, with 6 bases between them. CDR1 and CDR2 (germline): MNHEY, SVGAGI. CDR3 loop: CASSYGATNEKLFF. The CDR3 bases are TGTGCCAGCAGTTACGGGGCGACTAATGAAAAACTGTTTTTT.

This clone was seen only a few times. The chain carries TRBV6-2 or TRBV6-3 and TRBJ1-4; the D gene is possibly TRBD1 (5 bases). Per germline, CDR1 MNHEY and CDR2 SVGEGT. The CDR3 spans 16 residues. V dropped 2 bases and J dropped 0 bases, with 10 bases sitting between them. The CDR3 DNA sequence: TGTGCCAGCAGTTACACATCAGGGACAACTAATGAAAAACTGTTTTTT. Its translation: CASSYTSGTTNEKLFF.

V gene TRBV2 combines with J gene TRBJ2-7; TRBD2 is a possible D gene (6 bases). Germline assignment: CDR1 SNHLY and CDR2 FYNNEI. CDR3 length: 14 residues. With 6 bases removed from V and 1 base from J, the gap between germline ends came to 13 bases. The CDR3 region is CASRDRETSYEQYF. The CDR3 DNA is TGTGCCAGCAGAGATCGGGAGACATCCTACGAGCAGTACTTC.

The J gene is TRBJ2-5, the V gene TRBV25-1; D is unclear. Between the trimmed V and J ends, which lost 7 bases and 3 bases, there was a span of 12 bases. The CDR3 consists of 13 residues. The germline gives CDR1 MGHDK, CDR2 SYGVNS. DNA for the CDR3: TGTGCCAGCAACGAACTTAACGAAGAGACCCAGTACTTC. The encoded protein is CASNELNEETQYF.

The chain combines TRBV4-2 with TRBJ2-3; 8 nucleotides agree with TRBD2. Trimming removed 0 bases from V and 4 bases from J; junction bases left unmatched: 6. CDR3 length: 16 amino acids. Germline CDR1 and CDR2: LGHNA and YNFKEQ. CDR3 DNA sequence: TGTGCCAGCAGCCAAGAGAGGGTAGCGGGGTCAGATACGCAGTATTTT. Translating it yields CASSQERVAGSDTQYF.

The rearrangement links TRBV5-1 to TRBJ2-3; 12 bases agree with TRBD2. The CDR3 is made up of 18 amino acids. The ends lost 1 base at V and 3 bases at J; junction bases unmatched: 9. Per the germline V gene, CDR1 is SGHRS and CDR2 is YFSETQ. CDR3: CASSLKASGGAFTDTQYF. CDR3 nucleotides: TGCGCCAGCAGCTTGAAGGCTAGCGGGGGGGCGTTTACAGATACGCAGTATTTT.

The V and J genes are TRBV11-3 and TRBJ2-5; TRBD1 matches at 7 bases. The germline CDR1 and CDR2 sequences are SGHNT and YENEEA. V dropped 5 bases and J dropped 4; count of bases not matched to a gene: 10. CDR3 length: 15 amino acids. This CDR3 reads CASSAGTAPGETQYF. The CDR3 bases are TGTGCCAGCAGCGCCGGGACAGCCCCCGGAGAGACCCAGTACTTC.

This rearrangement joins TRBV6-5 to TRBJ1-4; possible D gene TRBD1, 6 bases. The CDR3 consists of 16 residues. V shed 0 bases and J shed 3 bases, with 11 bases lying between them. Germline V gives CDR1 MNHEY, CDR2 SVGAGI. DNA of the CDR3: TGTGCCAGCAGTTACTCTGGGGGGCAGGCTAATGAAAAACTGTTTTTT. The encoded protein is CASSYSGGQANEKLFF.

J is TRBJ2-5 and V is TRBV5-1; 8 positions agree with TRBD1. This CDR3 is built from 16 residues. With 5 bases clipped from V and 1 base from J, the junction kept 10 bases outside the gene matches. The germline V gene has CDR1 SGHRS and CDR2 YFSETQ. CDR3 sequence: CASSAGTGGSQETQYF. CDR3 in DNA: TGCGCCAGCAGTGCCGGAACAGGGGGATCCCAAGAGACCCAGTACTTC. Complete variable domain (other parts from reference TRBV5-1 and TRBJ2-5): KAGVTQTPRYLIKTRGQQVTLSCSPISGHRSVSWYQQTPGQGLQFLFEYFSETQRNKGNFPGRFSGRQFSNSRSEMNVSTLELGDSALYLCASSAGTGGSQETQYFGPGTRLLVL.

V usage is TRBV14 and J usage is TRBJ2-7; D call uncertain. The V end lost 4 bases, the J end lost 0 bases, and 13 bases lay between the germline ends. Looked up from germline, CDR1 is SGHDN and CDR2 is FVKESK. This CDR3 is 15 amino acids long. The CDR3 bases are TGTGCCAGCAGCCGAGCACCGGGCCACTCCTACGAGCAGTACTTC. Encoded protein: CASSRAPGHSYEQYF.

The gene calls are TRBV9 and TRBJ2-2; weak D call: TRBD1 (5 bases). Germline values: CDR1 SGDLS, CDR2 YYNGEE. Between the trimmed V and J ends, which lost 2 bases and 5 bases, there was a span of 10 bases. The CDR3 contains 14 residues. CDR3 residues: CASSVSQGTGELFF. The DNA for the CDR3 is TGTGCCAGCAGCGTTTCCCAGGGTACCGGGGAGCTGTTTTTT. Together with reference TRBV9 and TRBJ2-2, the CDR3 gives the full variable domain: DSGVTQTPKHLITATGQRVTLRCSPRSGDLSVYWYQQSLDQGLQFLIQYYNGEERAKGNILERFSAQQFPDLHSELNLSSLELGDSALYFCASSVSQGTGELFFGEGSRLTVL.

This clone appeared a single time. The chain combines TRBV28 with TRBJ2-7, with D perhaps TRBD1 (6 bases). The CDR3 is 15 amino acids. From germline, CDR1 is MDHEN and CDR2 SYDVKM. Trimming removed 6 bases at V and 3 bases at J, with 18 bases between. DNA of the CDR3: TGTGCCAGCAGCCAACAGGGCATTAAGTTCTACGAGCAGTACTTC. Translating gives CASSQQGIKFYEQYF.